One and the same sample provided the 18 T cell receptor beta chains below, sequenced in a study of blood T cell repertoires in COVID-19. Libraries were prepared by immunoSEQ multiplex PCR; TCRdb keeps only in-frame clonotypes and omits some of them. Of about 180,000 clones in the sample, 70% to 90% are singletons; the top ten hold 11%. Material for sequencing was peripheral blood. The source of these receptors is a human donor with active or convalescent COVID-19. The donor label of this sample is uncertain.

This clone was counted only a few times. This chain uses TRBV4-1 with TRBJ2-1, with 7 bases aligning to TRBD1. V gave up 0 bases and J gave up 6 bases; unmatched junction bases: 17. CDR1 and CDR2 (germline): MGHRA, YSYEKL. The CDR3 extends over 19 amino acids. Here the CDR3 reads CASSQDTGQLATLGNEQFF. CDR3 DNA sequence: TGCGCCAGCAGCCAAGATACGGGACAGCTTGCCACCCTCGGCAATGAGCAGTTCTTC.

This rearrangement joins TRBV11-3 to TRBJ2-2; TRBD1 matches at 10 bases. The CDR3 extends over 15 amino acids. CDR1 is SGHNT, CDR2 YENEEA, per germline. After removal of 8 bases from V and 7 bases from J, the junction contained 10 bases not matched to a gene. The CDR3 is CASSPGTGVIGELFF. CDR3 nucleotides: TGTGCCAGCTCCCCCGGGACAGGGGTGATCGGGGAGCTGTTTTTT.

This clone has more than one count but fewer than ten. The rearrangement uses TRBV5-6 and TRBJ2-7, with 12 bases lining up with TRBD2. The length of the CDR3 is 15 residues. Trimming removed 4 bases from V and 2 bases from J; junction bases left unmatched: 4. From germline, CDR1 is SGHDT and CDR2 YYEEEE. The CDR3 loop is CASSIGLAGTYEQYF. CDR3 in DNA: TGTGCCAGCAGCATCGGACTAGCGGGAACCTACGAGCAGTACTTC.

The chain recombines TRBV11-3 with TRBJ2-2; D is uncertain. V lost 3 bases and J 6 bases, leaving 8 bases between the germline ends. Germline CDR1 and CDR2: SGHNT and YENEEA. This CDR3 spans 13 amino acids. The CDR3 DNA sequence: TGTGCCAGCAGCTTCTCGTTATCCGGGGAGCTGTTTTTT. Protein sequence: CASSFSLSGELFF.

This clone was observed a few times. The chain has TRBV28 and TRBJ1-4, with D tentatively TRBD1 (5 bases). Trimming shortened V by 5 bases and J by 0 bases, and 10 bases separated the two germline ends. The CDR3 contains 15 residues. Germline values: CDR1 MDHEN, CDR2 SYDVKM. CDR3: CASSLSTATNEKLFF. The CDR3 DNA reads TGTGCCAGCAGTCTATCGACAGCAACTAATGAAAAACTGTTTTTT.

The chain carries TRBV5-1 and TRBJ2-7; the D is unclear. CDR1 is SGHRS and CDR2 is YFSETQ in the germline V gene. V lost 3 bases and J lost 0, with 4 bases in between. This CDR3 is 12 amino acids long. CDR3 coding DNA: TGCGCCAGCAGCTCGAGCTCCTACGAGCAGTACTTC. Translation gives CASSSSSYEQYF.

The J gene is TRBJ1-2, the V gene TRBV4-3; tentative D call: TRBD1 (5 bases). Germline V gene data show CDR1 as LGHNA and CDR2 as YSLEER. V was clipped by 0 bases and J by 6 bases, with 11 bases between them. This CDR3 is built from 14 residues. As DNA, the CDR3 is TGCGCCAGCAGCCAAGACCCAGGGTTAGATGGCTACACCTTC. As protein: CASSQDPGLDGYTF.

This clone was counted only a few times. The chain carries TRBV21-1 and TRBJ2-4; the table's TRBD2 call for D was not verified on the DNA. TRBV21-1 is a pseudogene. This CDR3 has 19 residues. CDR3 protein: CASSNRRLAGLLAKNIQYF. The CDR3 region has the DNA TGTGCCAGCAGCAATAGGAGACTAGCGGGACTGTTAGCCAAAAACATTCAGTACTTC.

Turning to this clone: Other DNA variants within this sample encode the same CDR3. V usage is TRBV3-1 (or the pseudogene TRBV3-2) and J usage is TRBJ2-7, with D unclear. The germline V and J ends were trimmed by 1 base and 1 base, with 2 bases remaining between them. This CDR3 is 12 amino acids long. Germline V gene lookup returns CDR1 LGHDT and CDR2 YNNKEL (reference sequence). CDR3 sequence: CASSQASYEQYF. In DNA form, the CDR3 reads TGTGCCAGCAGCCAAGCTTCCTACGAGCAGTACTTC.

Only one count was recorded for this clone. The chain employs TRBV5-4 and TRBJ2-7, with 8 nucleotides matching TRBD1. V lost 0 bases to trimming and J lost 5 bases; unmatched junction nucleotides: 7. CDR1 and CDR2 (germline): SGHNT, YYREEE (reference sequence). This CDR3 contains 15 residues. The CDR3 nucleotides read TGTGCCAGCAGCTTGGCCGGACAGGGTCTCGACGAGCAGTACTTC. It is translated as CASSLAGQGLDEQYF.

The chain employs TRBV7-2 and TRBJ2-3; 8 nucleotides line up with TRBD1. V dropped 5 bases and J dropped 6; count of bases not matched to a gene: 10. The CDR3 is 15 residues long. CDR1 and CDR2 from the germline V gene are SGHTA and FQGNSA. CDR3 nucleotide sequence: TGTGCCAGCAGCCCAGGGACAGGAGTTAGGGATACGCAGTATTTT. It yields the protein CASSPGTGVRDTQYF.

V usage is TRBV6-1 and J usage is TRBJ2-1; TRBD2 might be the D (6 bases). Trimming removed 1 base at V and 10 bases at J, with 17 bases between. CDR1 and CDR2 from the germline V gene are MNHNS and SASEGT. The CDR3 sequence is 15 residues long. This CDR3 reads CASSEGPTSPDEQFF. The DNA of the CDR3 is TGTGCCAGCAGTGAAGGACCTACTAGCCCCGACGAGCAGTTCTTC.

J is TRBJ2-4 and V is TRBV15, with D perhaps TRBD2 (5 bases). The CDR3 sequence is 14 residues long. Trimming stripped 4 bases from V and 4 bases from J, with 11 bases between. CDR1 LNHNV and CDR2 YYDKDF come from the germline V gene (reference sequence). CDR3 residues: CATSNRGSKNIQYF. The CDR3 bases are TGTGCCACCAGCAATAGAGGGAGTAAAAACATTCAGTACTTC.

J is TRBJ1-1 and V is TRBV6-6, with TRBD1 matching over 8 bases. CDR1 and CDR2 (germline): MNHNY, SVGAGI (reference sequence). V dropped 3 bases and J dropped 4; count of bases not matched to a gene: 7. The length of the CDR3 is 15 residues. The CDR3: CASSYLRGRGTEAFF. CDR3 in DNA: TGTGCCAGCAGTTATCTCAGGGGGCGCGGCACTGAAGCTTTCTTT.

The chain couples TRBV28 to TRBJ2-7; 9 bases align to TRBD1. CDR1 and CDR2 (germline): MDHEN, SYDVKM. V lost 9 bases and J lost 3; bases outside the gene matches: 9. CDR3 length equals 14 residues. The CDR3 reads CASAGQGSFYEQYF. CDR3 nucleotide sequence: TGTGCCAGTGCCGGACAGGGGTCCTTCTACGAGCAGTACTTC.

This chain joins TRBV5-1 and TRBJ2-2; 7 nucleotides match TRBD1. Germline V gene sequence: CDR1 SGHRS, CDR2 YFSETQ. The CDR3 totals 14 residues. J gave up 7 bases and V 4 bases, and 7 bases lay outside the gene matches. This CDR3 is CASSLDPGGGELFF. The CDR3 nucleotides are TGCGCCAGCAGCCTGGACCCAGGGGGCGGGGAGCTGTTTTTT.

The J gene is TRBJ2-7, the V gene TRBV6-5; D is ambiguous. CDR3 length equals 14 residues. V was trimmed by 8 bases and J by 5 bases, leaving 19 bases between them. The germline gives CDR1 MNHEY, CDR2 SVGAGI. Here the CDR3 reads CASHTREQTDEQYF. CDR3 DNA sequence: TGTGCCAGCCACACAAGAGAACAGACCGACGAGCAGTACTTC.

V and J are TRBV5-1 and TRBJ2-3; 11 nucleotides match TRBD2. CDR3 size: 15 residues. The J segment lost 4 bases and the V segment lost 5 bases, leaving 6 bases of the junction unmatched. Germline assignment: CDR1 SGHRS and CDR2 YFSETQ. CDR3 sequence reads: CASRILAGGADTQYF. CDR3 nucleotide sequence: TGCGCCAGCAGGATTCTAGCGGGGGGAGCAGATACGCAGTATTTT.